Listed below are T cell receptor beta chains from one sample, sequenced in a study of cytomegalovirus exposure and HLA in healthy donors. Only in-frame clones appear in the TCRdb table, and some are missing; sequencing was by immunoSEQ multiplex PCR. The table lists some 110,000 clones, 65% to 80% of them singletons. Sequenced: PBMCs. Receptors were obtained from a male donor in good health and CMV-seronegative. Both conserved end residues are part of each CDR3. A D gene is named only where the DNA matches it firmly. Part of the rows lack a size; the others show once, few, many or a class for expanded clones.

j_call,d_call,clone_size,v_call,cdr3_nt,cdr3_aa
TRBJ2-5,TRBD2,few,TRBV4-3,TGCGCCAGCAGCCAAGGGACTAGCGGGATAGAGACCCAGTACTTC,CASSQGTSGIETQYF
TRBJ2-7,.,many,TRBV7-2,TGTGCCAGCAGCTTAGCAACCGGGGGACCCTACGAGCAGTACTTC,CASSLATGGPYEQYF
TRBJ2-2,TRBD2,.,TRBV7-3,TGTGCCAGCAGCCCTCTAGCGGGAGCGAACACCGGGGAGCTGTTTTTT,CASSPLAGANTGELFF
TRBJ1-4,.,.,TRBV7-8,TGTGCCAGCGCCAATAGGGACATTTATGAAAAACTGTTTTTT,CASANRDIYEKLFF
TRBJ1-6,TRBD1,.,TRBV6-1,TGTGCCAGCAGTGAACGGTCGGGACAGGGGTATTCACCCCTCCACTTT,CASSERSGQGYSPLHF
TRBJ2-1,TRBD2,.,TRBV12-5,TGTGCTAGTGGTTCGCCAGGAGCGGGGTTATACAATGAGCAGTTCTTC,CASGSPGAGLYNEQFF
TRBJ1-1,TRBD1,.,TRBV2,TGTGCCAGCAGATTCACAGGGGGGATTGAAGCTTTCTTT,CASRFTGGIEAFF
TRBJ2-2,.,.,TRBV4-2,TGTGCCAGCAGCCTTGCCAGCGGGTCCACCGGGGAGCTGTTTTTT,CASSLASGSTGELFF
TRBJ2-2,TRBD2,once,TRBV5-1,TGCGCCAGCAGCTCCCCAGCGGGAGGAACCGGGGAGCTGTTTTTT,CASSSPAGGTGELFF
TRBJ2-7,.,few,TRBV28,TGTGCCAGCACCCAGGCAAAGAGTTTGACCTACGAGCAGTACTTC,CASTQAKSLTYEQYF
TRBJ2-7,TRBD1,.,TRBV25-1,TGTGCCAGCAGTGAATCCATGGGGACAGTATACGAGCAGTACTTC,CASSESMGTVYEQYF
TRBJ2-1,.,.,TRBV4-2,TGTGCCAGCAGCCAAGCAGGCAGTGCACACAATGAGCAGTTCTTC,CASSQAGSAHNEQFF
TRBJ2-1,TRBD1,few,TRBV27,TGTGCCAGCGGAACAGGGGACTACAATGAGCAGTTCTTC,CASGTGDYNEQFF
TRBJ1-3,.,.,TRBV5-1,TGCGCCAGCAGTTTAGACTGGCAAAACACCATATATTTT,CASSLDWQNTIYF
TRBJ2-3,TRBD2,.,TRBV29-1,TGCAGCGTTGTGGAAATTGGGCGACTAGCTACAGATACGCAGTATTTT,CSVVEIGRLATDTQYF
TRBJ1-4,TRBD1,.,TRBV18,TGTGCCAGCTCACCACCGGTCGGGGGACAGGGAGGCACTAATGAAAAACTGTTTTTT,CASSPPVGGQGGTNEKLFF
TRBJ1-2,.,.,TRBV7-9,TGTGCCAGCAGCTTAGTACAGGTCCTGGGCTACACCTTC,CASSLVQVLGYTF
TRBJ2-3,.,.,TRBV2,TGTGCCAGCAGTCCTTGGACAGCTAGCACAGATACGCAGTATTTT,CASSPWTASTDTQYF
TRBJ1-1,TRBD1,.,TRBV29-1,TGCAGCGCTGCGTTGGTGGACAGGGTAGGAGCTTTCTTT,CSAALVDRVGAFF
TRBJ2-2,.,once,TRBV11-2,TGTGCCAGCAGCTTCTTGAGTACGGCGGGGCTGTTTTTT,CASSFLSTAGLFF
TRBJ2-1,TRBD2,.,TRBV6-5,TGTGCCAGCAGTGATAGCGGGAGCTACAATGAGCAGTTCTTC,CASSDSGSYNEQFF
TRBJ1-3,.,.,TRBV7-8,TGTGCCAGCAGCTTAGGACAACTCTCTGGAAACACCATATATTTT,CASSLGQLSGNTIYF
TRBJ2-5,.,.,TRBV7-2,TGTGCCAGCAGGTCGCAGGGCGGGGAAGAGACCCAGTACTTC,CASRSQGGEETQYF
TRBJ2-7,TRBD2,few,TRBV28,TGTGCCAGCAGTGGGTCGACTAGCGGTGCCCTCTACGAGCAGTACTTC,CASSGSTSGALYEQYF
TRBJ2-7,.,once,TRBV14,TGTGCCAGCAGCCACATAGGCGGTACGAGGAACGAGCAGTACTTC,CASSHIGGTRNEQYF
TRBJ1-2,TRBD1,.,TRBV7-9,TGTGCCAGCAGCTTAGGACAGGGAGTGGTCTATGGCTACACCTTC,CASSLGQGVVYGYTF
TRBJ2-5,TRBD1,.,TRBV5-3,TGTGCCAGAAAAACTCCCGGGACAGCGTACCAAGAGACCCAGTACTTC,CARKTPGTAYQETQYF
TRBJ2-2,TRBD2,.,TRBV7-9,TGTGCCAGCAGCTTAGTTCCAGCGGGAGGGAGGAACACCGGGGAGCTGTTTTTT,CASSLVPAGGRNTGELFF
TRBJ2-1,.,once,TRBV5-1,TGCGCCAGCAGCTTGGTTCAAGCGTTGGATGAGCAGTTCTTC,CASSLVQALDEQFF
TRBJ1-6,.,.,TRBV5-1,TGCGCCAGCAGTCGGGACACTTATAATTCACCCCTCCACTTT,CASSRDTYNSPLHF
TRBJ2-5,.,.,TRBV4-3,TGCGCCAGCAGCCAAGAGTGGAGGGGGCCTCAAGAGACCCAGTACTTC,CASSQEWRGPQETQYF
TRBJ1-1,.,.,TRBV14,TGTGCCAGCAGCCAATGGCTCCGCACTGAAGCTTTCTTT,CASSQWLRTEAFF
TRBJ2-3,TRBD1,.,TRBV6-5,TGTGCCACTCAGGGGGCTGGGACAGATACGCAGTATTTT,CATQGAGTDTQYF
TRBJ2-5,.,.,TRBV9,TGTGCCAGCAGCTACGGACAAGAAGAGACCCAGTACTTC,CASSYGQEETQYF
TRBJ2-1,.,once,TRBV9,TGTGCCAGCAGCGTAGCGACAACCCTCCTGGATGAGCAGTTCTTC,CASSVATTLLDEQFF
TRBJ2-1,TRBD2,.,TRBV9,TGTGCCAGCAGCGTAGCGGGAGGAAGCAATGAGCAGTTCTTC,CASSVAGGSNEQFF
TRBJ1-5,TRBD1,few,TRBV5-6,TGTGCCAGCAGCTTGGCTGTTGGGACAGACAATCAGCCCCAGCATTTT,CASSLAVGTDNQPQHF
TRBJ2-2,TRBD1,.,TRBV9,TGTGCCAGCAGCCTGCCTTTGGACAGGGTCGACACCGGGGAGCTGTTTTTT,CASSLPLDRVDTGELFF
TRBJ1-3,.,.,TRBV5-5,TGTGCCAGCAGCCTCCACCAGCCCCGGGACACCATATATTTT,CASSLHQPRDTIYF
TRBJ2-2,TRBD1,.,TRBV7-9,TGTGCCAGCACCTTTAGGACAGGCGACACCGGGGAGCTGTTTTTT,CASTFRTGDTGELFF
TRBJ2-7,.,.,TRBV5-1,TGCGCCAGCAGCTCTGTGTCGGCCTACGAGCAGTACTTC,CASSSVSAYEQYF
TRBJ1-1,TRBD1,.,TRBV11-2,TGTGCCAGCAGCTACCGGACAGGGTTCACTGAAGCTTTCTTT,CASSYRTGFTEAFF
TRBJ1-4,TRBD1,few,TRBV5-4,TGTGCCAGCAGCTCCGGACAGGGGAATGAAAAGAGACTGTTTTTT,CASSSGQGNEKRLFF
TRBJ2-3,.,.,TRBV6-4,TGTGCCAGCAGTGACCTCGCGGGATCTTCAGATACGCAGTATTTT,CASSDLAGSSDTQYF
TRBJ2-7,.,.,TRBV9,TGTGCCAGCAGCGTATCAGTAGATGAGGTCGGCGAGCAGTACTTC,CASSVSVDEVGEQYF
TRBJ2-7,.,.,TRBV10-3,TGTGCCATCAATACCGGTCCCTCGGGGGAGCAGTACTTC,CAINTGPSGEQYF
TRBJ1-1,.,few,TRBV5-8,TGTGCCAGCAGCTTCACAGCGAACACTGAAGCTTTCTTT,CASSFTANTEAFF
TRBJ2-2,TRBD2,.,TRBV5-4,TGTGCCAGCAGCTTAAACCCTACTAGCGGGCGGAACACCGGGGAGCTGTTTTTT,CASSLNPTSGRNTGELFF
TRBJ2-7,TRBD1,.,TRBV6-5,TGTGCCAGCAGAGCGACAGGGGACGAGCAGTACTTC,CASRATGDEQYF
TRBJ2-3,.,.,TRBV7-9,TGTGCCAGCAGCTTCTGGAGACTTCCCGATGTGAATACGCAGTATTTT,CASSFWRLPDVNTQYF
TRBJ2-5,TRBD1,.,TRBV5-1,TGCGCCAGCAGCTCTCAACCTACAGGGGGACAAGAGACCCAGTACTTC,CASSSQPTGGQETQYF
TRBJ2-1,TRBD1,.,TRBV7-9,TGTGCCAGCAGCTTAGGGGGACAGGGGATGTTCTTC,CASSLGGQGMFF
TRBJ2-7,TRBD2,few,TRBV30,TGTGCCCGAGGGGATAGCGGGATTTACTACGAGCAGTACTTC,CARGDSGIYYEQYF
TRBJ2-1,.,.,TRBV28,TGTGCCAGCAGTTTTGGCAGCTCCTACAATGAGCAGTTCTTC,CASSFGSSYNEQFF
TRBJ2-5,TRBD1,.,TRBV6-7,TGTGCCAGCCGATACCGGGACAGAGAACACCAAGAGACCCAGTACTTC,CASRYRDREHQETQYF
TRBJ2-1,TRBD2,.,TRBV14,TGTGCCAGCAGCCAACCCAGGCTAGCGGGAGGCAGCTCCTACAATGAGCAGTTCTTC,CASSQPRLAGGSSYNEQFF
TRBJ2-7,.,.,TRBV10-1,TGCGCCAGCAGTGACCCCGGGACAAACACCTACGAGCAGTACTTC,CASSDPGTNTYEQYF
TRBJ2-2,.,.,TRBV9,TGTGCCAGCAGCGCCAGGGATGCAACCGGGGAGCTGTTTTTT,CASSARDATGELFF